Following are 2 T cell receptor beta chains from one sample sequenced in a study of cytomegalovirus exposure and HLA in healthy donors. The PCR was carried out with 60 Vbeta primers and 13 Jbeta primers. Profiled with immunoSEQ multiplex PCR; TCRdb holds only in-frame clones, not every one. Seen here are approximately 130,000 clones, roughly 83% observed once, and the top ten hold approximately 1.4%. Sequencing was performed on PBMCs. These receptors were obtained from a man aged 40-49 years in good health and CMV-seronegative.

CDR3 amino acids: CASSLADYSQYF. CDR3 bases: TGTGCCAGCAGCCTCGCGGACTACTCGCAGTATTTT. The gene calls are TRBV7-2 and TRBJ2-3, with a possible D match to TRBD2 (6 bases). V lost 5 bases and J 10 bases, leaving 13 bases between the germline ends. The germline CDR1 and CDR2 sequences are SGHTA and FQGNSA. The CDR3 length is 12 residues.

In this sample, this clone turned up a few times. V gene TRBV4-3 combines with J gene TRBJ1-2; TRBD1 aligns across 8 bases. Germline assignment: CDR1 LGHNA and CDR2 YSLEER. The CDR3 covers 16 residues. V was pared by 0 bases and J by 2 bases, with 5 bases of the junction left unmatched. CDR3 sequence (DNA): TGCGCCAGCAGCCAAGACGGGACAGGAGTAAACTATGGCTACACCTTC. This codes for CASSQDGTGVNYGYTF.